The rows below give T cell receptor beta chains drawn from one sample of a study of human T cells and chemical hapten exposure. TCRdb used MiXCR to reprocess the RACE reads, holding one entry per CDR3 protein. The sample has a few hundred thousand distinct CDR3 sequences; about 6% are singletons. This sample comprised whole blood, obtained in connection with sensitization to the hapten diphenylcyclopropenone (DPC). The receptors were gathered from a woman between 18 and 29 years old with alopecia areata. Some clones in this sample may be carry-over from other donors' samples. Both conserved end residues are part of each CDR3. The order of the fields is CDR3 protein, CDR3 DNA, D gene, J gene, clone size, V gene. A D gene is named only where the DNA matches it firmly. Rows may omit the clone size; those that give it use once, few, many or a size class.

CDR3aa: CASSLEGPVYGYTF; CDR3nt: TGTGCCAGCAGCTTGGAGGGCCCAGTCTATGGCTACACCTTC; d_gene: .; j_gene: TRBJ1-2; abundance: many; v_gene: TRBV5-6
CDR3aa: CSARDQTRGSIPHYEQYF; CDR3nt: TGCAGTGCTAGAGATCAGACGCGGGGAAGTATACCACACTACGAGCAGTACTTC; d_gene: .; j_gene: TRBJ2-7; abundance: many; v_gene: TRBV20-1
CDR3aa: CASGLGYEQYF; CDR3nt: TGTGCCAGCGGCCTGGGCTACGAGCAGTACTTC; d_gene: .; j_gene: TRBJ2-7; abundance: few; v_gene: TRBV12-3/TRBV12-4
CDR3aa: CASSGIGEQYF; CDR3nt: TGTGCCAGCAGTGGGATTGGGGAGCAGTACTTC; d_gene: .; j_gene: TRBJ2-7; abundance: many; v_gene: TRBV12-3/TRBV12-4
CDR3aa: CASSPSTGLGQPQHF; CDR3nt: TGTGCCAGCAGCCCCTCGACAGGGCTAGGGCAGCCCCAGCATTTT; d_gene: TRBD1; j_gene: TRBJ1-5; abundance: .; v_gene: TRBV3-1
CDR3aa: CASSTPSGGTETQYF; CDR3nt: TGTGCCAGCAGTACACCTAGCGGGGGGACGGAGACCCAGTACTTC; d_gene: TRBD2; j_gene: TRBJ2-5; abundance: few; v_gene: TRBV6-5
CDR3aa: CASSLKGSANTEAFF; CDR3nt: TGTGCCAGCAGCTTAAAGGGGTCAGCGAACACTGAAGCTTTCTTT; d_gene: .; j_gene: TRBJ1-1; abundance: few; v_gene: TRBV7-9
CDR3aa: CASSAGTSGGQETQYF; CDR3nt: TGTGCCAGCAGTGCAGGGACTAGCGGGGGCCAAGAGACCCAGTACTTC; d_gene: TRBD2; j_gene: TRBJ2-5; abundance: .; v_gene: TRBV27
CDR3aa: CSARLRDGYTF; CDR3nt: TGCAGTGCTCGTCTGAGAGATGGCTACACCTTC; d_gene: .; j_gene: TRBJ1-2; abundance: many; v_gene: TRBV20-1
CDR3aa: CASSLFRDRASDTQYF; CDR3nt: TGTGCCAGCAGTTTATTCCGGGACCGGGCTTCAGATACGCAGTATTTT; d_gene: .; j_gene: TRBJ2-3; abundance: few; v_gene: TRBV28
CDR3aa: CASRNSGGAGEQFF; CDR3nt: TGTGCCAGCAGAAATAGCGGGGGGGCGGGAGAGCAGTTCTTC; d_gene: TRBD2; j_gene: TRBJ2-1; abundance: many; v_gene: TRBV4-2
CDR3aa: CASSIPGGDHNSPLHF; CDR3nt: TGTGCCAGCAGCATCCCGGGAGGGGACCATAATTCACCCCTCCACTTT; d_gene: .; j_gene: TRBJ1-6; abundance: .; v_gene: TRBV28
CDR3aa: CASSLGQGENTIYF; CDR3nt: TGTGCCAGCAGCCTCGGACAGGGGGAAAACACCATATATTTT; d_gene: TRBD1; j_gene: TRBJ1-3; abundance: few; v_gene: TRBV9
CDR3aa: CASSLTQRQETQYF; CDR3nt: TGTGCCAGCTCACTTACCCAGCGGCAAGAGACCCAGTACTTC; d_gene: .; j_gene: TRBJ2-5; abundance: many; v_gene: TRBV18
CDR3aa: CASSEYFGYTF; CDR3nt: TGTGCCAGCAGTGAATATTTTGGCTACACCTTC; d_gene: .; j_gene: TRBJ1-2; abundance: few; v_gene: TRBV2
CDR3aa: CASSPPLGPQFF; CDR3nt: TGTGCCAGCAGCCCACCTCTGGGACCGCAGTTCTTC; d_gene: .; j_gene: TRBJ2-1; abundance: many; v_gene: TRBV7-2
CDR3aa: CASSRWGLAGGQFSGANVLTF; CDR3nt: TGTGCCAGCAGTCGTTGGGGACTAGCGGGGGGCCAATTCTCTGGGGCCAACGTCCTGACTTTC; d_gene: TRBD2; j_gene: TRBJ2-6; abundance: many; v_gene: TRBV6-1
CDR3aa: CASSEILRQLNYGYTF; CDR3nt: TGTGCCAGCAGTGAAATTTTACGGCAGCTTAACTATGGCTACACCTTC; d_gene: .; j_gene: TRBJ1-2; abundance: many; v_gene: TRBV6-1
CDR3aa: CASSYFGRSSYNEQFF; CDR3nt: TGTGCCAGCAGTTACTTCGGCAGGAGCTCCTACAATGAGCAGTTCTTC; d_gene: .; j_gene: TRBJ2-1; abundance: few; v_gene: TRBV6-2/TRBV6-3
CDR3aa: CASSFSSATVTTDTQYF; CDR3nt: TGTGCCAGCAGCTTTAGCTCCGCGACAGTCACCACAGATACGCAGTATTTT; d_gene: .; j_gene: TRBJ2-3; abundance: .; v_gene: TRBV7-9
CDR3aa: CASRIANTQYF; CDR3nt: TGTGCCAGCAGAATCGCCAATACGCAGTATTTT; d_gene: .; j_gene: TRBJ2-3; abundance: many; v_gene: TRBV4-2
CDR3aa: CASNLGQGGEKLFF; CDR3nt: TGTGCCAGCAACCTTGGACAGGGGGGAGAAAAACTGTTTTTT; d_gene: TRBD1; j_gene: TRBJ1-4; abundance: many; v_gene: TRBV12-3/TRBV12-4
CDR3aa: CASSQEGLASTDTQYF; CDR3nt: TGTGCCAGCAGCCAAGAAGGACTAGCGTCCACAGATACGCAGTATTTT; d_gene: TRBD2; j_gene: TRBJ2-3; abundance: many; v_gene: TRBV4-2
CDR3aa: CASSFPRRQETQYF; CDR3nt: TGTGCCAGCAGCTTTCCCAGGCGGCAAGAGACCCAGTACTTC; d_gene: .; j_gene: TRBJ2-5; abundance: few; v_gene: TRBV5-6
CDR3aa: CASSKIRDRAGQPQHF; CDR3nt: TGTGCCAGCAGTAAGATCCGGGACAGGGCGGGACAGCCCCAGCATTTT; d_gene: TRBD1; j_gene: TRBJ1-5; abundance: many; v_gene: TRBV6-2/TRBV6-3
CDR3aa: CASQRGGNNEQFF; CDR3nt: TGTGCCAGTCAGCGGGGGGGCAACAATGAGCAGTTCTTC; d_gene: TRBD2; j_gene: TRBJ2-1; abundance: few; v_gene: TRBV2
CDR3aa: CATSRDQYRGDSPLHF; CDR3nt: TGTGCCACCAGCAGAGATCAGTACAGGGGAGATTCACCCCTCCACTTT; d_gene: TRBD1; j_gene: TRBJ1-6; abundance: few; v_gene: TRBV15
CDR3aa: CASTRDPGSNEKLFF; CDR3nt: TGTGCCAGCACTAGAGACCCTGGCTCTAACGAAAAACTGTTTTTT; d_gene: .; j_gene: TRBJ1-4; abundance: many; v_gene: TRBV12-3/TRBV12-4
CDR3aa: CASKNRLARELSGANEKLFF; CDR3nt: TGTGCCTCCAAGAATCGACTCGCCAGGGAGCTCTCTGGTGCTAATGAAAAACTGTTTTTT; d_gene: .; j_gene: TRBJ1-4; abundance: few; v_gene: TRBV6-2/TRBV6-3
CDR3aa: CASSYVGGGDNEQFF; CDR3nt: TGTGCCAGCAGTTACGTTGGAGGGGGCGACAATGAGCAGTTCTTC; d_gene: .; j_gene: TRBJ2-1; abundance: many; v_gene: TRBV6-2/TRBV6-3
CDR3aa: CASSESHGETQYF; CDR3nt: TGTGCCAGCAGTGAATCACATGGGGAGACCCAGTACTTC; d_gene: .; j_gene: TRBJ2-5; abundance: few; v_gene: TRBV6-6
CDR3aa: CASSQEEVGRTGSGQPQHF; CDR3nt: TGTGCCAGCAGCCAAGAAGAAGTTGGGAGGACAGGGTCCGGTCAGCCCCAGCATTTT; d_gene: TRBD1; j_gene: TRBJ1-5; abundance: .; v_gene: TRBV4-2
CDR3aa: CASSLRGNQAEAFF; CDR3nt: TGCGCCAGCAGCTTGAGAGGTAATCAGGCTGAAGCTTTCTTT; d_gene: .; j_gene: TRBJ1-1; abundance: .; v_gene: TRBV5-1
CDR3aa: CASSEVGTGGRTQYF; CDR3nt: TGTGCCAGCAGTGAAGTCGGGACAGGGGGCCGGACGCAGTATTTT; d_gene: TRBD1; j_gene: TRBJ2-3; abundance: many; v_gene: TRBV6-1
CDR3aa: CSASGQGGGKTEAFF; CDR3nt: TGCAGTGCTAGTGGACAGGGCGGGGGGAAAACTGAAGCTTTCTTT; d_gene: TRBD1; j_gene: TRBJ1-1; abundance: few; v_gene: TRBV20-1
CDR3aa: CSARGILAGGPSEQFF; CDR3nt: TGCAGTGCTAGAGGTATCCTAGCGGGGGGGCCGTCTGAGCAGTTCTTC; d_gene: TRBD2; j_gene: TRBJ2-1; abundance: few; v_gene: TRBV20-1
CDR3aa: CSARSPGQDAGNTIYF; CDR3nt: TGCAGTGCCCGTTCTCCGGGACAGGACGCTGGAAACACCATATATTTT; d_gene: TRBD1; j_gene: TRBJ1-3; abundance: many; v_gene: TRBV20-1
CDR3aa: CASSQGGAKLFF; CDR3nt: TGCGCCAGCAGCCAGGGGGGGGCGAAACTGTTTTTT; d_gene: .; j_gene: TRBJ1-4; abundance: .; v_gene: TRBV4-3
CDR3aa: CASSTQQGANTEAFF; CDR3nt: TGTGCCAGCAGCACCCAACAGGGCGCGAACACTGAAGCTTTCTTT; d_gene: .; j_gene: TRBJ1-1; abundance: many; v_gene: TRBV11-2